The sequence of this TCR beta chain was determined in a study of cytomegalovirus exposure and HLA in healthy donors. The table lists this clone with a few counts. The J segment lost 7 bases and the V segment lost 5 bases, leaving 9 bases of the junction unmatched. This CDR3 has 15 amino acids. The germline V gene encodes CDR1 MNHEY and CDR2 SVGAGI. The PCR had 60 Vbeta and 13 Jbeta primers. The repertoire was sequenced with immunoSEQ multiplex PCR; TCRdb's copy has only in-frame clones and lacks some. The profile covers around 150,000 clones, with more than 75% appearing a single time and more than 2% taken by the ten largest.

The V gene is TRBV6-5, the J gene TRBJ1-5; 9 bases align to TRBD1. The sequenced sample consisted of PBMCs. The receptor was derived from a man between 18 and 35 years old in good health and CMV-seropositive. CDR3 bases: TGTGCCAGCAGTACGACGACAGGGGGAAGCCAGCCCCAGCATTTT. Amino acids: CASSTTTGGSQPQHF.